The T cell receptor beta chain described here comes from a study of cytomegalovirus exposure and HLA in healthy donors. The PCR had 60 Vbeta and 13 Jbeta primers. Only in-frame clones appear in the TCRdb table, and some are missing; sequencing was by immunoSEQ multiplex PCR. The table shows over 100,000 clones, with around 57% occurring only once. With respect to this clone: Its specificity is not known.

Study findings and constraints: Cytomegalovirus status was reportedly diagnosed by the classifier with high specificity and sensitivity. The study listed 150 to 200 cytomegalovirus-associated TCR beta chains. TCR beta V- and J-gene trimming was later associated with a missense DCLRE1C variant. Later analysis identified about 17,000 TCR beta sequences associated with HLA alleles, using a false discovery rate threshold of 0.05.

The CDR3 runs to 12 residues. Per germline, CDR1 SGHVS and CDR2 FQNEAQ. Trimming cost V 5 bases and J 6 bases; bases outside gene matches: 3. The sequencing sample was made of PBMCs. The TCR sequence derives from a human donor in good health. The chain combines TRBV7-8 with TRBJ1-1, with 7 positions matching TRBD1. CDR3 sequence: CASSTQGAEAFF. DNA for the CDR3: TGTGCCAGCAGCACCCAGGGGGCTGAAGCTTTCTTT.